The TCR beta chain described here comes from a study of T-cell memory formation after mild COVID-19. On this clonotype: What it binds is unknown.

Sample barcodes and UMIs were carried by the TCR alpha and TCR beta cDNA libraries that 5'RACE generated with constant-segment primers. TCRdb reanalysed the 5' RACE reads using MiXCR and keeps one entry per CDR3 protein. The data contain more than 250,000 distinct CDR3 sequences, under 20% of them singletons. Overall study results and limits: Mainly CM and EM harbored the contracting CD4+ clones; mainly EMRA harbored the CD8+ ones. Contracting clones from day 15 to 85 showed balanced CD4/CD8; later expanders favored CD4+.

The CDR3 runs to 14 residues. Germline CDR1 SGHVS, CDR2 FQNEAQ. Losses at the gene ends were 5 bases for V and 2 bases for J; bases not matched to a gene: 4. Sequencing was performed on PBMCs or a T cell subset sorted from them (not recorded which). V is TRBV7-8 and J is TRBJ2-3, with TRBD2 identical over 7 bases. The sequence was obtained from a man aged 18 to 30 who had mild COVID-19 (a few samples of this study predate the infection). Cell type and time point are not known. CDR3 nucleotides: TGTGCCAGCAGCCCGGGGAGGGTCACAGATACGCAGTATTTT. It codes for CASSPGRVTDTQYF.